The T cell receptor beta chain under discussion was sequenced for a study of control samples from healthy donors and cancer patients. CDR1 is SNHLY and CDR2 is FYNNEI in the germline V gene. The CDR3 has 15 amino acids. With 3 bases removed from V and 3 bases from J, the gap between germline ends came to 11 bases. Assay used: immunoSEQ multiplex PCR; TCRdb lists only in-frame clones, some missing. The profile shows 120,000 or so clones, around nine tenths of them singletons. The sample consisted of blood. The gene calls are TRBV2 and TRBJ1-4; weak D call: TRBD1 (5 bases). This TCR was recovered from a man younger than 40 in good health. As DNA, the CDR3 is TGTGCCAGCAGTGACGGGGCCTCATCTAATGAAAAACTGTTTTTT. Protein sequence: CASSDGASSNEKLFF.